This TCR beta chain was captured in a study of early T cells in non-severe SARS-CoV-2 infection. For the study at large: From unsorted whole blood, bulk RNA was sequenced, and the chains remained unpaired. Findings of the study overall: VDJdb-based annotation leaned toward anti-spike CD8 responses and missed private and CD4 specificities.

Trimming at V came to 6 bases and at J to 4 bases, leaving 6 bases not matched to a gene. This CDR3 contains 14 residues. Germline CDR1 and CDR2: PRHDT and FYEKMQ (reference sequence). This clonotype was counted a few times. Its antigen is not known. Each cDNA molecule carried a unique molecular identifier. TCRdb analysed the 5' RACE reads with MiXCR anew, one entry per CDR3 protein. The sample has roughly 50,000 distinct CDR3 sequences; roughly 8.8% are singletons. The receptor was derived from an adult who was a healthcare worker with PCR-confirmed SARS-CoV-2 infection or an uninfected control (not recorded which). V is TRBV13 and J is TRBJ2-7; 10 nucleotides agree with TRBD2. The sequencing input was whole blood. The CDR3 spells CASRRLAGGYEQYF. The CDR3 nucleotides are TGTGCCAGCAGGAGACTAGCGGGTGGGTACGAGCAGTACTTC.